The 3 T cell receptor beta chains below were found in one sample sequenced in a study of cytomegalovirus exposure and HLA in healthy donors. Use of 60 Vbeta and 13 Jbeta primers characterized the PCR. Profiled with immunoSEQ multiplex PCR; TCRdb holds only in-frame clones, not every one. The data hold some 130,000 clones, with approximately 75% observed a single time. The sequencing input was PBMCs. These receptors were collected from a middle-aged man in good health and CMV-seropositive.

The rearrangement links TRBV10-3 to TRBJ1-1; possible D gene TRBD1, 5 bases. This CDR3 is 15 amino acids long. CDR1 is ENHRY, CDR2 SYGVKD, per germline. V lost 4 bases and J lost 1, with 13 bases in between. This CDR3 is CAISGQRKKNTEAFF. For the CDR3, the DNA is TGTGCCATCAGTGGACAGCGTAAAAAGAACACTGAAGCTTTCTTT.

The CDR3 loop reads CASSLMGSGIKETQYF. The CDR3, as DNA: TGTGCCAGCAGCTTAATGGGTAGCGGGATAAAAGAGACCCAGTACTTC. The chain uses TRBV11-2 and TRBJ2-5; 8 bases are a match to TRBD2. The CDR3 is made up of 16 amino acids. CDR1 SGHAT and CDR2 FQNNGV come from the germline V gene. Trimming removed 2 bases from V and 3 bases from J; junction bases left unmatched: 8. Full variable domain (rest looked up from reference TRBV11-2 and TRBJ2-5): EAGVAQSPRYKIIEKRQSVAFWCNPISGHATLYWYQQILGQGPKLLIQFQNNGVVDDSQLPKDRFSAERLKGVDSTLKIQPAKLEDSAVYLCASSLMGSGIKETQYFGPGTRLLVL.

The gene calls are TRBV29-1 and TRBJ2-7, with a tentative D call TRBD2 (5 bases). The CDR3 sequence is 14 residues long. V dropped 4 bases and J dropped 2 bases, with 15 bases sitting between them. In germline, CDR1 is SQVTM, CDR2 ANQGSEA. As DNA, the CDR3 is TGCAGCGTTGTGATGAGGGATACTACCTACGAGCAGTACTTC. Its translation: CSVVMRDTTYEQYF.